Sequencing of this TCR beta chain was carried out in a study of blood T cell repertoires in COVID-19 (TCRdb year 2020). Regarding the complete study: The collaborator samples originated in the United States, Italy and Spain and spanned the acute and convalescent phases of COVID-19. Where available, HLA class I and class II types were obtained from metadata supplied by the sample provider rather than from assay-based typing. The dataset comprised deeply sampled blood TCRbeta repertoires from subjects exposed to, actively infected with, or recovered from COVID-19. The sample metadata nearly always contained a de-identified subject ID, COVID-19 status, age in years and sex. The prospective study material was composed of cDNA or gDNA derived from T cells, B-cell-depleted T cells, or PBMCs. Samples were obtained from the ongoing ImmuneRACE study (first 160 participants) and from 1,000 to 1,500 subjects provided by 6 global collaborators. The repertoires were made available in a free public database intended to serve as a resource for research on the immune response to SARS-CoV-2.

This clone has more than one count but fewer than ten. It lacks a known antigen. No quality values exist for individual bases; no much larger clone is one base distant. Whole blood was collected in K2EDTA tubes by collaborating institutions according to the institutions' own protocols. For TCRbeta analysis, collaborator samples were shipped as frozen whole blood, as isolated PBMCs, or as DNA extracted from either sample type. TCRbeta CDR3 regions were amplified from genomic DNA using the immunoSEQ Assay, a bias-controlled multiplex PCR. On the authors' methods: Nucleated cell counts per sample were estimated from amplification of reference gene primers within the assay. To quantify the absolute abundance of each unique TCRbeta CDR3 rearrangement, sequence reads were collapsed and filtered. For each sample, productive Simpson clonality was calculated as the square root of Simpson's diversity index across productive rearrangements. Drawn from immuneACCESS, this table holds only the in-frame rearrangements with V and J called that TCRdb kept. Clones are partly lost; checked studies trace under half to an unresolved V gene and leave the rest unexplained. That table gives V, J and clone size, and the DNA gave D and trimming. This sample lists about 74,000 clones; almost 90% were detected once. 4% to 5.5% of the sample is in the top ten clones.

Overall results and qualifications from the work: The amount of clinical and demographic metadata varied by source and participant and was provided uncurated.

Spanning cysteine to phenylalanine, the CDR3 consists of 15 amino acids. Just the 45-base CDR3 DNA is kept, in frame starting at base 1. CDR1 SGHKS and CDR2 YYEKEE are derived from the germline V gene (reference sequence). V trim: 4 bases; J trim: 7 bases; unmatched bases: 7. This clonotype originated in a woman of 80 years or more with acute or convalescent COVID-19. In this chain, TRBV5-5 is recombined with TRBJ2-2, with 10 bases aligning to TRBD2. Material: peripheral blood. The CDR3 sequence is CASSVGTSESGELFF. DNA sequence: TGTGCCAGCAGCGTGGGGACTAGCGAGAGCGGGGAGCTGTTTTTT.